A single sample gave rise to the 32 T cell receptor beta chains below, sequenced in a study of cytomegalovirus exposure and HLA in healthy donors. Both 60 Vbeta primers and 13 Jbeta primers went into the PCR. Clones were sequenced by immunoSEQ multiplex PCR, and TCRdb holds only the in-frame ones, with some missing. The table has some 110,000 clones, about 72% seen once. Sequencing input: PBMCs. The receptors here all came from a man aged 45-65 years in good health and CMV-seropositive.

This chain joins TRBV10-3 and TRBJ2-3; 9 nucleotides line up with TRBD1. This CDR3 spans 14 amino acids. After removal of 6 bases from V and 4 bases from J, the junction contained 5 bases not matched to a gene. CDR1 is ENHRY and CDR2 is SYGVKD in the germline V gene. The CDR3 protein is CAIRGQGSSDTQYF. Here the CDR3 DNA reads TGTGCCATCAGGGGACAGGGTAGCTCAGATACGCAGTATTTT.

This chain joins TRBV11-2 and TRBJ2-1; D perhaps matches TRBD2 (6 bases). Between the trimmed V and J ends, which lost 0 bases and 0 bases, there was a span of 12 bases. CDR1 SGHAT and CDR2 FQNNGV come from the germline V gene. The CDR3 length is 17 residues. The CDR3 region has the DNA TGTGCCAGCAGCTTAGAGGTTGTCGGGGGCTCCTACAATGAGCAGTTCTTC. Translation: CASSLEVVGGSYNEQFF. The full variable domain, its missing parts supplied by reference TRBV11-2 and TRBJ2-1, is EAGVAQSPRYKIIEKRQSVAFWCNPISGHATLYWYQQILGQGPKLLIQFQNNGVVDDSQLPKDRFSAERLKGVDSTLKIQPAKLEDSAVYLCASSLEVVGGSYNEQFFGPGTRLTVL.

V gene TRBV4-3 combines with J gene TRBJ2-2; 9 bases agree with TRBD1. The V gene end was trimmed by 2 bases and the J gene end by 0 bases; junction bases not matched to a gene: 1. The CDR3 contains 16 residues. From germline, CDR1 is LGHNA and CDR2 YSLEER. CDR3 coding DNA: TGCGCCAGCAGCCAACGGACAGGGGCGAACACCGGGGAGCTGTTTTTT. Encoded protein: CASSQRTGANTGELFF.

J is TRBJ2-7 and V is TRBV10-2; no reliable D call. Trimming left V 2 bases short and J 7 bases short, with 18 bases between. CDR3 length equals 15 residues. Germline values: CDR1 WSHSY, CDR2 SAAADI. The CDR3 region is CASSEVANTLREQYF. In nucleotides, the CDR3 is TGCGCCAGCAGTGAGGTAGCCAACACACTACGAGAGCAGTACTTC.

The chain has TRBV28 and TRBJ1-1, with D tentatively TRBD1 (5 bases). V was trimmed by 6 bases and J by 3 bases, leaving 20 bases between them. Germline assignment: CDR1 MDHEN and CDR2 SYDVKM. This CDR3 region has 16 residues. The chain's CDR3 is CASRPLLQGGYTEAFF. The CDR3 DNA sequence: TGTGCCAGCAGGCCCCTCCTCCAGGGAGGTTACACTGAAGCTTTCTTT.

J is TRBJ2-2 and V is TRBV19, with TRBD1 identical over 9 bases. V was clipped by 6 bases and J by 1 base; unmatched bases: 3. This CDR3 has 15 residues. CDR1 is LNHDA and CDR2 is SQIVND in the germline V gene (reference sequence). CDR3 sequence (DNA): TGTGCCAGTAGACAGGGACAGGGGAACACCGGGGAGCTGTTTTTT. Translated: CASRQGQGNTGELFF.

This clone was recorded a few times. V is TRBV5-6 and J is TRBJ1-4; D possibly corresponds to TRBD1 (5 bases). V shed 5 bases and J shed 8 bases, with 13 bases lying between them. Germline assignment: CDR1 SGHDT and CDR2 YYEEEE. The length of the CDR3 is 13 residues. DNA of the CDR3: TGTGCCAGCAGATTGCAAGGGGAAGAAAAACTGTTTTTT. Translation: CASRLQGEEKLFF.

In its sample, this clone was seen a few times. The V gene is TRBV6-6, the J gene TRBJ1-6; the match to TRBD1 covers 8 bases. Germline CDR1 is MNHNY and CDR2 is SVGAGI (reference sequence). Trimming at V came to 6 bases and at J to 0 bases, leaving 4 bases not matched to a gene. The CDR3 contains 16 residues. The CDR3 loop reads CASRQGASSYNSPLHF. The CDR3 bases are TGTGCCAGCAGGCAGGGGGCGAGCTCCTATAATTCACCCCTCCACTTT.

The chain has TRBV27 and TRBJ2-2; D remains ambiguous. This CDR3 has 12 amino acids. CDR1 and CDR2 from the germline V gene are MNHEY and SMNVEV (reference sequence). Trimming cost V 3 bases and J 4 bases, with 3 bases left between them. The CDR3 DNA is TGTGCCAGCAGTTTCTCCACCGGGGAGCTGTTTTTT. Its translation: CASSFSTGELFF.

The CDR3 DNA reads TGTGCCAGCCGAGCAGCAGGGGCGGAGACCCAGTACTTC. It codes for CASRAAGAETQYF. This chain connects TRBV18 to TRBJ2-5; D possibly corresponds to TRBD1 (6 bases). In germline, CDR1 is KGHSH, CDR2 LQKENI. This CDR3 region has 13 residues. V was shortened by 8 bases and J by 5 bases, with 15 bases between the two germline ends.

The chain is built from TRBV15 and TRBJ2-7, with D hard to call. From germline, CDR1 is LNHNV and CDR2 YYDKDF (reference sequence). The CDR3 is 12 amino acids. Trimming shortened V by 3 bases and J by 7 bases, and 10 bases separated the two germline ends. The DNA for the CDR3 is TGTGCCACCAGCAGGTCGGGTTCAGAGCAGTACTTC. This gives the protein CATSRSGSEQYF.

The J gene is TRBJ1-2, the V gene TRBV20-1, with D possibly being TRBD1 (5 bases). V was trimmed by 2 bases and J by 6 bases, leaving 7 bases between them. Germline V gene lookup returns CDR1 DFQATT and CDR2 SNEGSKA (reference sequence). The CDR3 loop spans 11 amino acids. In DNA form, the CDR3 reads TGCAGTGCTAGACCGGGGGATGGCTACACCTTC. This codes for CSARPGDGYTF.

Written as DNA, the CDR3 is TGTGCCAGCAGCCCAACTATAGCGGCAGGCTACGGGGAGCAGTACTTC. This gives the protein CASSPTIAAGYGEQYF. The chain joins TRBV7-2 to TRBJ2-7; a weak D match, TRBD2 (6 bases). Trimming pared 5 bases from V and 7 bases from J, leaving 24 bases between. The CDR3 covers 16 residues. Per germline, CDR1 SGHTA and CDR2 FQGNSA.

The gene calls are TRBV5-1 and TRBJ2-6; no definite D call. V was shortened by 0 bases and J by 0 bases, with 7 bases between the two germline ends. The length of the CDR3 is 16 residues. CDR1 and CDR2 (germline): SGHRS, YFSETQ. For the CDR3, the DNA is TGCGCCAGCAGCTTGGCCGCGTCCTCTGGGGCCAACGTCCTGACTTTC. Protein: CASSLAASSGANVLTF.

V gene TRBV19 combines with J gene TRBJ2-5, with D possibly TRBD1 on 6 matching bases. Trimming cost V 3 bases and J 2 bases, with 16 bases left between them. The CDR3 spans 16 residues. CDR1 and CDR2 (germline): LNHDA, SQIVND (reference sequence). The CDR3 is CASSILYRELQETQYF. CDR3 DNA sequence: TGTGCCAGTAGTATTCTTTACAGGGAGCTTCAAGAGACCCAGTACTTC.

This clone was observed once. The chain joins TRBV6-6 to TRBJ2-3; 10 bases agree with TRBD2. Trimming removed 6 bases from V and 4 bases from J; junction bases left unmatched: 10. CDR3 length: 16 amino acids. In germline, CDR1 is MNHNY, CDR2 SVGAGI (reference sequence). CDR3: CASRVPSGRAADTQYF. The DNA of the CDR3 is TGTGCCAGCAGGGTACCAAGCGGGAGGGCCGCAGATACGCAGTATTTT.

This chain links TRBV18 with TRBJ2-3, with D tentatively TRBD1 (6 bases). The V and J ends lost 3 bases and 2 bases respectively, with 15 bases between them. The CDR3 loop spans 16 amino acids. The V gene's germline CDR1 is KGHSH and CDR2 LQKENI. The CDR3 DNA sequence: TGTGCCAGCTCACCCCTGAGTGGGGGCCCCACAGATACGCAGTATTTT. Protein product: CASSPLSGGPTDTQYF.

The V call is TRBV6-1, the J call TRBJ1-1, with a weak D call TRBD1 (6 bases). Trimming took 7 bases from V and 4 from J, leaving 16 bases between them. Germline CDR1 is MNHNS and CDR2 is SASEGT. The CDR3 consists of 14 residues. CDR3 protein: CASTWTARGTEAFF. The CDR3 DNA sequence: TGTGCCAGCACCTGGACAGCCCGGGGCACTGAAGCTTTCTTT.

This clone was found a few times. CDR3 protein: CASSGPPLNTEAFF. CDR3 bases: TGTGCCAGCAGTGGGCCCCCGCTGAACACTGAAGCTTTCTTT. The rearrangement links TRBV2 to TRBJ1-1; D unclear. The CDR3 is made up of 14 amino acids. With 4 bases removed from V and 0 bases from J, the gap between germline ends came to 9 bases. The germline V gene has CDR1 SNHLY and CDR2 FYNNEI.

The CDR3, as DNA: TGTGCCAGCAGTCGGCTAACAGGAAGGAACACTGAAGCTTTCTTT. Its translation: CASSRLTGRNTEAFF. The rearrangement links TRBV6-1 to TRBJ1-1, with D possibly TRBD1 on 5 matching bases. This CDR3 has 15 amino acids. Germline V gives CDR1 MNHNS, CDR2 SASEGT. Trimming removed 5 bases at V and 1 base at J, with 14 bases between.

The V gene is TRBV5-1, the J gene TRBJ2-1; TRBD2 aligns across 10 bases. V shed 1 base and J 7 bases; nucleotides not matched to a gene: 2. Germline V lookup: CDR1 SGHRS, CDR2 YFSETQ. This CDR3 region has 14 residues. The CDR3 is CASSLIAGGNEQFF. The CDR3 DNA follows: TGCGCCAGCAGCTTGATAGCGGGAGGTAATGAGCAGTTCTTC. Filled out from reference TRBV5-1 and TRBJ2-1, the complete variable domain reads KAGVTQTPRYLIKTRGQQVTLSCSPISGHRSVSWYQQTPGQGLQFLFEYFSETQRNKGNFPGRFSGRQFSNSRSEMNVSTLELGDSALYLCASSLIAGGNEQFFGPGTRLTVL.

A single count supports this clone. The rearrangement joins TRBV5-1 to TRBJ1-5; the D gene is possibly TRBD1 (5 bases). CDR1 and CDR2 from the germline V gene are SGHRS and YFSETQ. The CDR3 consists of 15 residues. Trimming stripped 4 bases from V and 4 bases from J, with 15 bases between. The CDR3 sequence is CASSAITGPNQPQHF. CDR3 DNA sequence: TGCGCCAGCAGCGCTATTACAGGTCCAAATCAGCCCCAGCATTTT.

This chain connects TRBV10-2 to TRBJ2-2, with a tentative D call TRBD2 (5 bases). The V end lost 2 bases, the J end lost 5 bases, and 15 bases lay between the germline ends. The length of the CDR3 is 16 residues. From germline, CDR1 is WSHSY and CDR2 SAAADI. CDR3 loop: CASSEEGYGETGELFF. The CDR3 region has the DNA TGCGCCAGCAGTGAGGAGGGATATGGTGAAACCGGGGAGCTGTTTTTT.

The V gene is TRBV6-5, the J gene TRBJ1-2, with 8 positions matching TRBD1. The CDR3 length is 15 residues. Unmatched junction bases numbered 13, after V lost 6 bases and J lost 7 bases. From germline, CDR1 is MNHEY and CDR2 SVGAGI. The CDR3 DNA sequence: TGTGCCAGCAGGGATTCCGGGACAGGCTATTTTGGCTACACCTTC. It specifies CASRDSGTGYFGYTF.

V and J are TRBV4-3 and TRBJ2-5; possible D gene TRBD1, 5 bases. The end of the DNA is better explained by TRBJ2-7, so the J call may be wrong. The CDR3 covers 15 residues. From germline, CDR1 is LGHNA and CDR2 YSLEER. The CDR3 nucleotides are TGCGCCAGCAGCCAAGATGAAAACCAGGGTAACGAGCAGTACTTC. Translating gives CASSQDENQGNEQYF.

The V gene is TRBV11-2, the J gene TRBJ2-3; 13 bases align to TRBD2. Losses at the gene ends were 3 bases for V and 4 bases for J; bases not matched to a gene: 1. The CDR3 is made up of 15 amino acids. The germline V gene has CDR1 SGHAT and CDR2 FQNNGV. CDR3: CASSLTSGRSDTQYF. The CDR3 DNA reads TGTGCCAGCAGCTTGACTAGCGGGAGGTCAGATACGCAGTATTTT. Combining the CDR3 with reference TRBV11-2 and TRBJ2-3 gives the whole variable domain EAGVAQSPRYKIIEKRQSVAFWCNPISGHATLYWYQQILGQGPKLLIQFQNNGVVDDSQLPKDRFSAERLKGVDSTLKIQPAKLEDSAVYLCASSLTSGRSDTQYFGPGTRLTVL.

This clone was detected only a few times. The DNA of the CDR3 is TGTGCCAGCAGTTTCCTTACAGGGGAACTGTTTTTT. Translated, it gives CASSFLTGELFF. V is TRBV27 and J is TRBJ1-4; 7 bases are shared with TRBD1. Germline assignment: CDR1 MNHEY and CDR2 SMNVEV (reference sequence). J was trimmed by 12 bases and V by 3 bases; bases with no gene match: 4. The CDR3 is made up of 12 amino acids.

The V and J genes are TRBV19 and TRBJ1-2; 10 bases map to TRBD1. In germline, CDR1 is LNHDA, CDR2 SQIVND (reference sequence). The CDR3 length is 16 residues. V gave up 5 bases and J gave up 4 bases; unmatched junction bases: 10. CDR3 DNA: TGTGCCAGTAGTCGACCCATAAGACAGGGGGCCTATGGCTACACCTTC. It specifies CASSRPIRQGAYGYTF.

The rearrangement links TRBV19 to TRBJ2-5, with 8 bases identical to TRBD2. Trimming took 3 bases from V and 1 from J; bases not matched to a gene: 10. CDR1 is LNHDA and CDR2 is SQIVND in the germline V gene (reference sequence). CDR3 length equals 17 residues. The CDR3 region is CASSIRSTSVSQETQYF. The CDR3 DNA is TGTGCCAGTAGTATCCGATCGACTAGCGTTTCCCAAGAGACCCAGTACTTC.

The chain uses TRBV5-1 and TRBJ2-7, with 8 bases fitting TRBD1. Germline V gives CDR1 SGHRS, CDR2 YFSETQ. Trimming removed 3 bases from V and 4 bases from J; junction bases left unmatched: 18. The CDR3 runs to 18 residues. DNA of the CDR3: TGCGCCAGCAGCTCCGACAGGGGATTAGACGGGGGTAAATACGAGCAGTACTTC. Protein sequence: CASSSDRGLDGGKYEQYF.

This clone came up once. CDR3 sequence: CASSQDGGGLMNTEAFF. CDR3 sequence (DNA): TGCGCCAGCAGCCAAGATGGAGGGGGCCTCATGAACACTGAAGCTTTCTTT. The rearrangement joins TRBV4-3 to TRBJ1-1; TRBD1 aligns across 7 bases. Per germline, CDR1 LGHNA and CDR2 YSLEER. V lost 0 bases to trimming and J lost 0 bases; unmatched junction nucleotides: 7. CDR3 length: 17 residues.

The chain employs TRBV7-2 and TRBJ2-5; D perhaps matches TRBD2 (7 bases). Germline V gene lookup returns CDR1 SGHTA and CDR2 FQGNSA. V was trimmed by 2 bases and J by 9 bases, leaving 19 bases between them. The CDR3 spans 15 residues. The CDR3 sequence: CASSLLWEGGRAQYF. The CDR3 bases are TGTGCCAGCAGCTTACTGTGGGAGGGGGGAAGGGCCCAGTACTTC.